The 16 T cell receptor beta chains presented below share a single source sample, sequenced in a study of cytomegalovirus exposure and HLA in healthy donors. With 60 Vbeta and 13 Jbeta primers, the PCR was carried out. The repertoire was sequenced with immunoSEQ multiplex PCR; TCRdb's copy has only in-frame clones and lacks some. This repertoire shows 100,000 to 150,000 clones, approximately 68% found once; its top ten account for roughly 1.6%. The sequenced sample consisted of PBMCs. The receptors derive from a man younger than 45 in good health and CMV-seropositive.

This clone was seen only once. The rearrangement links TRBV2 to TRBJ2-7, with D possibly matching TRBD2 (6 bases). CDR3 length: 18 amino acids. The ends were cut back, 3 bases at V and 1 base at J, with 22 bases in the middle. Germline CDR1 is SNHLY and CDR2 is FYNNEI. The CDR3 spells CASSDPLRIRDSSYEQYF. For the CDR3, the DNA is TGTGCCAGCAGTGATCCACTACGAATCCGGGACTCTTCCTACGAGCAGTACTTC.

V usage is TRBV15 and J usage is TRBJ2-5, with 10 positions matching TRBD1. Unmatched junction bases numbered 6, after V lost 3 bases and J lost 2 bases. The germline V gene has CDR1 LNHNV and CDR2 YYDKDF (reference sequence). This CDR3 is 16 amino acids long. The CDR3 here is CATSSDRGRGQETQYF. CDR3 coding DNA: TGTGCCACCAGCAGCGACAGGGGGCGAGGGCAAGAGACCCAGTACTTC.

The chain links TRBV27 to TRBJ1-1; D gene unclear. The CDR3 spans 14 residues. Per germline, CDR1 MNHEY and CDR2 SMNVEV (reference sequence). The germline V and J ends were trimmed by 2 bases and 0 bases, with 7 bases remaining between them. CDR3 in amino acids: CASSLLSVNTEAFF. DNA for the CDR3: TGTGCCAGCAGTTTACTGAGCGTGAACACTGAAGCTTTCTTT.

This sequence joins TRBV27 and TRBJ2-7; 9 nucleotides agree with TRBD1. The CDR3 length is 15 residues. V dropped 5 bases and J dropped 1; count of bases not matched to a gene: 6. Germline V gene sequence: CDR1 MNHEY, CDR2 SMNVEV (reference sequence). This CDR3 reads CASSPGQGRSYEQYF. The CDR3 nucleotides are TGTGCCAGCAGTCCCGGACAGGGGCGTTCCTACGAGCAGTACTTC.

The gene calls are TRBV19 and TRBJ2-5, with D unclear. V shed 8 bases and J shed 2 bases, with 12 bases lying between them. The CDR3 is 13 amino acids. Looked up from germline, CDR1 is LNHDA and CDR2 is SQIVND (reference sequence). CDR3 sequence reads: CASALQSQETQYF. In nucleotides, the CDR3 is TGTGCCAGTGCCCTCCAGTCACAAGAGACCCAGTACTTC.

This chain connects TRBV7-9 to TRBJ2-7; TRBD2 matches 8 bases. The CDR3 is 18 amino acids. The trim removed 5 bases at V and 6 bases at J, leaving 21 bases unmatched. CDR1 is SEHNR and CDR2 is FQNEAQ in the germline V gene (reference sequence). The CDR3 spells CASSIRGAGGADTGEQYF. CDR3 bases: TGTGCCAGCAGCATCCGGGGGGCGGGGGGAGCAGATACCGGCGAGCAGTACTTC.

V and J are TRBV9 and TRBJ2-1; D may be TRBD2 (6 bases). Germline V CDR1 and CDR2: SGDLS, YYNGEE. This CDR3 spans 17 amino acids. V lost 3 bases to trimming and J lost 10 bases, with 26 bases between them. The CDR3 DNA is TGTGCCAGCAGCGAGGCTCATGGGACTGGTTTAGAAGGGGAGCAGTTCTTC. This gives the protein CASSEAHGTGLEGEQFF.

The chain joins TRBV6-9 to TRBJ2-6; tentatively, D is TRBD2 (5 bases). The CDR3 length is 15 residues. The germline V and J ends were trimmed by 7 bases and 4 bases, with 14 bases remaining between them. Germline V gives CDR1 MNHGY, CDR2 SVAAGI. The CDR3 DNA reads as TGTGCCAGCACCCCAATCGAGGGAGGGGCCAACGTCCTGACTTTC. It codes for CASTPIEGGANVLTF.

The CDR3 bases are TGTGCCAGCAGCTCGGGACTAGCGGGTACCTCCAGGAGCGAGCAGTTCTTC. It encodes CASSSGLAGTSRSEQFF. This chain uses TRBV7-9 with TRBJ2-1; 12 bases align to TRBD2. V lost 4 bases, J lost 10 bases, and 14 bases stayed unmatched. Germline lookup yields CDR1 SEHNR and CDR2 FQNEAQ (reference sequence). This CDR3 has 17 residues.

The V gene is TRBV10-3, the J gene TRBJ1-2; D gene uncertain. Germline V lookup: CDR1 ENHRY, CDR2 SYGVKD. The V end lost 2 bases, the J end lost 3 bases, and 10 bases lay between the germline ends. This CDR3 is 14 amino acids long. CDR3 nucleotides: TGTGCCATCAGTGAGAACCCGAGTTACTATGGCTACACCTTC. Its translation is CAISENPSYYGYTF.

This clone was found once. The chain uses TRBV9 and TRBJ2-3; tentatively, D is TRBD2 (5 bases). V dropped 4 bases and J dropped 2 bases, with 17 bases sitting between them. CDR1 is SGDLS, CDR2 YYNGEE, per germline. The CDR3 is made up of 16 amino acids. The DNA for the CDR3 is TGTGCCAGCAGCCCCTCCTGGGCGGGTGTCACAGATACGCAGTATTTT. It specifies CASSPSWAGVTDTQYF.

The chain employs TRBV29-1 and TRBJ1-2; 9 bases are a match to TRBD1. The CDR3 runs to 11 residues. V was clipped by 7 bases and J by 9 bases; unmatched bases: 6. Germline V gene data show CDR1 as SQVTM and CDR2 as ANQGSEA. The CDR3 sequence is CSGGTGNSYTF. The CDR3 DNA reads as TGCAGCGGGGGGACAGGGAATAGCTACACCTTC.

The J gene is TRBJ1-5, the V gene TRBV2, with D possibly TRBD1 on 5 matching bases. V was clipped by 4 bases and J by 7 bases, with 14 bases between them. This CDR3 is built from 14 residues. Germline lookup yields CDR1 SNHLY and CDR2 FYNNEI. This CDR3 is CASSGVQGAQPQHF. DNA for the CDR3: TGTGCCAGCAGTGGGGTTCAGGGTGCGCAGCCCCAGCATTTT. Complete variable domain (other parts from reference TRBV2 and TRBJ1-5): EPEVTQTPSHQVTQMGQEVILRCVPISNHLYFYWYRQILGQKVEFLVSFYNNEISEKSEIFDDQFSVERPDGSNFTLKIRSTKLEDSAMYFCASSGVQGAQPQHFGDGTRLSIL.

The chain links TRBV7-9 to TRBJ1-1; possible D gene TRBD1, 5 bases. The V gene's germline CDR1 is SEHNR and CDR2 FQNEAQ (reference sequence). CDR3 length: 14 amino acids. The germline V and J ends were trimmed by 2 bases and 3 bases, with 10 bases remaining between them. CDR3 loop: CASSLQGVHTEAFF. The CDR3 DNA sequence: TGTGCCAGCAGCTTACAAGGGGTGCACACTGAAGCTTTCTTT.

The chain carries TRBV7-2 and TRBJ1-4; TRBD1 aligns across 8 bases. Germline V gives CDR1 SGHTA, CDR2 FQGNSA. The CDR3 consists of 14 residues. V lost 4 bases and J lost 7; bases outside the gene matches: 5. As DNA, the CDR3 is TGTGCCAGCAGCTCACAGGGGGGGGGTGAAAAACTGTTTTTT. Its translation is CASSSQGGGEKLFF.

The rearrangement uses TRBV5-4 and TRBJ1-2, with 7 bases lining up with TRBD1. This CDR3 is 17 amino acids long. Unmatched junction bases numbered 10, after V lost 1 base and J lost 1 base. From germline, CDR1 is SGHNT and CDR2 YYREEE (reference sequence). The CDR3 DNA sequence: TGTGCCAGCAGCTTGTGGGGGGAGACAGGGAATAACTATGGCTACACCTTC. It translates to CASSLWGETGNNYGYTF.